These 16 T cell receptor beta chains originate from one sample sequenced in a study of early T cells in non-severe SARS-CoV-2 infection. TCRdb analysed the 5' RACE reads with MiXCR anew, one entry per CDR3 protein. The data show around 84,000 distinct CDR3 sequences, with roughly a tenth seen just once and 8% to 10% held by the top ten. The specimen comprised whole blood, sampled at baseline. The origin of the receptors is an adult who was a healthcare worker with PCR-confirmed SARS-CoV-2 infection or an uninfected control (not recorded which).

This clonotype has only a few counts. The chain is built from TRBV20-1 and TRBJ2-7; TRBD1 matches 7 bases. The V and J ends lost 3 bases and 7 bases, in that order; junction bases with no gene match: 9. The germline CDR1 and CDR2 sequences are DFQATT and SNEGSKA (reference sequence). CDR3 length equals 13 residues. The CDR3 DNA follows: TGCAGTGCTAGTAGGACGAGGGGGCCGGAGCAGTACTTC. Its protein product is CSASRTRGPEQYF.

This clonotype was detected ten times or more. The CDR3 region is CASSPMSKSNQPQHF. In DNA, the CDR3 is TGTGCCAGCAGCCCCATGAGCAAGAGCAATCAGCCCCAGCATTTT. The chain couples TRBV6-1 to TRBJ1-5, with D uncertain. The V gene's germline CDR1 is MNHNS and CDR2 SASEGT. This CDR3 contains 15 residues. Between the trimmed V and J ends, which lost 6 bases and 1 base, there was a span of 13 bases.

Only a few counts were recorded for this clonotype. The chain has TRBV5-1 and TRBJ2-4, with D unresolved. The V gene's germline CDR1 is SGHRS and CDR2 YFSETQ. Between the trimmed V and J ends, which lost 0 bases and 7 bases, there was a span of 14 bases. This CDR3 has 15 residues. The DNA of the CDR3 is TGCGCCAGCAGCTTGGCTGGGTCCGCGGCGAACATTCAGTACTTC. It encodes CASSLAGSAANIQYF. The variable domain in full, with the rest retrieved from reference TRBV5-1 and TRBJ2-4, is KAGVTQTPRYLIKTRGQQVTLSCSPISGHRSVSWYQQTPGQGLQFLFEYFSETQRNKGNFPGRFSGRQFSNSRSEMNVSTLELGDSALYLCASSLAGSAANIQYFGAGTRLSVL.

This clonotype was counted ten times or more. J is TRBJ2-7 and V is TRBV21-1; the table names TRBD1, a call not compared with the DNA. TRBV21-1 is assigned pseudogene status. The CDR3 loop spans 16 amino acids. CDR3 in amino acids: CASSAPGTRGSYEQYF. The CDR3 coding sequence is TGTGCCAGCAGCGCCCCCGGGACAAGGGGCTCCTACGAGCAGTACTTC.

This clonotype has only a few counts. The J gene is TRBJ2-7, the V gene TRBV20-1; unclear D gene. Germline CDR1 reads DFQATT; CDR2 reads SNEGSKA (reference sequence). CDR3 length: 10 amino acids. Trimming pared 3 bases from V and 8 bases from J, leaving 8 bases between. CDR3 residues: CSARGYKQYF. CDR3 DNA: TGCAGTGCTAGGGGTTACAAGCAGTACTTC.

The table lists this clonotype with many counts. The chain links TRBV10-2 to TRBJ2-3; perhaps D is TRBD1 or TRBD2 (5 bases each). The V end lost 6 bases, the J end lost 4 bases, and 17 bases lay between the germline ends. This CDR3 has 15 residues. Germline V gene data show CDR1 as WSHSY and CDR2 as SAAADI. CDR3 bases: TGCGCCAGCAGAGGGGTAAGGTCGGGGCCAGATACGCAGTATTTT. Its translation is CASRGVRSGPDTQYF.

Concerning this clonotype: Sequence at one end of the junction differs from germline and may be a read error. This chain connects TRBV7-8 to TRBJ1-2, with a weak D call TRBD1 (6 bases). This CDR3 contains 15 residues. Germline V gene lookup returns CDR1 SGHVS and CDR2 FQNEAQ. The CDR3 DNA reads as TGTGCCAGCAGCTTAGAGGATCAGGGGACCTATGACTACACCTTC. Amino acid sequence: CASSLEDQGTYDYTF.

This clonotype was counted at least ten times. V and J are TRBV27 and TRBJ1-6; no reliable D call. Per germline, CDR1 MNHEY and CDR2 SMNVEV (reference sequence). Trimming took 7 bases from V and 9 from J, leaving 13 bases between them. This CDR3 has 13 amino acids. CDR3 residues: CASTPDRISPLHF. Here the CDR3 DNA reads TGTGCCAGCACCCCGGACCGAATTTCACCCCTCCACTTT.

This clonotype has at least ten counts. The chain has TRBV2 and TRBJ1-5; D is undetermined. Germline loops: CDR1 SNHLY, CDR2 FYNNEI. This CDR3 contains 14 residues. With 4 bases removed from V and 6 bases from J, the gap between germline ends came to 13 bases. The chain's CDR3 is CASSGMEAAQPQHF. The CDR3 DNA reads as TGTGCCAGCAGTGGGATGGAGGCGGCTCAGCCCCAGCATTTT.

The V call is TRBV3-1, the J call TRBJ2-7, with D perhaps matching TRBD1 or TRBD2 (6 bases each). V was trimmed by 0 bases and J by 2 bases, leaving 11 bases between them. CDR3 length equals 15 residues. The germline gives CDR1 LGHDT, CDR2 YNNKEL (reference sequence). CDR3 DNA sequence: TGTGCCAGCAGCCAAGAATGGGGGGCAACCTACGAGCAGTACTTC. It specifies CASSQEWGATYEQYF.

The sample holds many counts of this clonotype. The CDR3 region has the DNA TGTGCCAGCTCCCTCGGCAGTTCCTACGAGCAGTACTTC. This encodes CASSLGSSYEQYF. The chain uses TRBV18 and TRBJ2-7, with D uncertain. V gave up 6 bases and J gave up 1 base, with 10 bases separating them. The CDR3 extends over 13 amino acids. The V gene's germline CDR1 is KGHSH and CDR2 LQKENI.

The V and J genes are TRBV7-9 and TRBJ2-1, with a tentative D call TRBD2 (5 bases). Germline CDR1 is SEHNR and CDR2 is FQNEAQ (reference sequence). With 2 bases removed from V and 8 bases from J, the gap between germline ends came to 13 bases. The CDR3 totals 14 residues. The CDR3 nucleotides are TGTGCCAGCAGCTTAAATGTGGGGAGCCATGAGCAGTTCTTC. Protein: CASSLNVGSHEQFF. Based on the CDR3 plus reference TRBV7-9 and TRBJ2-1, the full variable domain is DTGVSQNPRHKITKRGQNVTFRCDPISEHNRLYWYRQTLGQGPEFLTYFQNEAQLEKSRLLSDRFSAERPKGSFSTLEIQRTEQGDSAMYLCASSLNVGSHEQFFGPGTRLTVL.

This clonotype occurred a few times. The rearrangement uses TRBV7-2 and TRBJ2-2; tentative D call: TRBD2 (5 bases). The CDR3 totals 15 residues. V was clipped by 1 base and J by 7 bases, with 13 bases between them. CDR1 and CDR2 (germline): SGHTA, FQGNSA. The CDR3 DNA is TGTGCCAGCAGCTTAGAGGCTAGCATAGGCGGGGAGCTGTTTTTT. As protein: CASSLEASIGGELFF.

This clonotype was detected a few times. This sequence joins TRBV7-2 and TRBJ2-3, with D hard to call. V lost 1 base and J 5 bases, leaving 10 bases between the germline ends. Germline CDR1 reads SGHTA; CDR2 reads FQGNSA. The CDR3 is made up of 14 amino acids. The CDR3 coding sequence is TGTGCCAGCAGCTTAGGAGACTCTAGAGATACGCAGTATTTT. Amino acids: CASSLGDSRDTQYF.

This clonotype appeared many times. The chain is built from TRBV3-1 and TRBJ2-3; 8 bases fit TRBD2. With 1 base clipped from V and 4 bases from J, the junction kept 10 bases outside the gene matches. Germline-derived CDR1 and CDR2 are LGHDT and YNNKEL (reference sequence). The CDR3 length is 17 residues. The CDR3 region is CASSQVWSERESDTQYF. The CDR3 DNA is TGTGCCAGCAGCCAAGTATGGAGTGAGCGGGAGTCAGATACGCAGTATTTT.

The chain is built from TRBV11-2 and TRBJ2-3; no reliable D call. The germline V gene encodes CDR1 SGHAT and CDR2 FQNNGV. Deletions cut 5 bases from V and 2 bases from J, with 17 bases between. CDR3 length: 16 residues. DNA of the CDR3: TGTGCCAGCAGCCCAAACTTGCTCACCCTCACAGATACGCAGTATTTT. The encoded protein is CASSPNLLTLTDTQYF.